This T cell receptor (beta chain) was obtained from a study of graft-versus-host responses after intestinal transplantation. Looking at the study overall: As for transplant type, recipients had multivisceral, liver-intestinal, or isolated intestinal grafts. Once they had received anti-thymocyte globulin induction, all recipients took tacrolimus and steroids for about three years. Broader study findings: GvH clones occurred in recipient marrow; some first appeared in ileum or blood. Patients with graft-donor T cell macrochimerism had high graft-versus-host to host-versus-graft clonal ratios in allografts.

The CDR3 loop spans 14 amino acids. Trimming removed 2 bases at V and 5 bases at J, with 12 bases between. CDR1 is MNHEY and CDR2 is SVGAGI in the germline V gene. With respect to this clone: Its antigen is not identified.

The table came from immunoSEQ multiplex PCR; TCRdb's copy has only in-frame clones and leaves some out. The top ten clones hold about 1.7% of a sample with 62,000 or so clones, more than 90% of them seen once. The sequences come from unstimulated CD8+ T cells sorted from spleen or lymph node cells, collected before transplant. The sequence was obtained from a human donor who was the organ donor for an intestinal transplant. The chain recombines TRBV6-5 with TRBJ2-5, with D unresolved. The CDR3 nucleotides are TGTGCCAGCAGTTACCTAGACCGATTCGAGACCCAGTACTTC. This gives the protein CASSYLDRFETQYF.